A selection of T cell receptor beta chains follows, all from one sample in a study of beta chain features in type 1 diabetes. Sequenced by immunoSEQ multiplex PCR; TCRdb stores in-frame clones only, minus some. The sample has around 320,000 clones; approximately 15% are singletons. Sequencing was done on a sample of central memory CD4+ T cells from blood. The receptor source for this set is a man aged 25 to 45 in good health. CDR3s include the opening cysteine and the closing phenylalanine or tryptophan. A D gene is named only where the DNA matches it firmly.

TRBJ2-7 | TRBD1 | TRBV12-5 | CASGLGQGVDEQYF
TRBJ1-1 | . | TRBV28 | CASSSPSMNTEAFF
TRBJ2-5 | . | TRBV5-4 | CASSLDGHPWTQYF
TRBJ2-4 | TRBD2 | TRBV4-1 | CASSQNWGGAKNIQYF
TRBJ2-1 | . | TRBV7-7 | CASSLGPSEQFF
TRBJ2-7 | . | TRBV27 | CASSSQRGGTPYEQYF
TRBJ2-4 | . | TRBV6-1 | CASSEAGRKNIQYF
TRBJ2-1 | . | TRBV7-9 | CASSLAETSVDEQFF
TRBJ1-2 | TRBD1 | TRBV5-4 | CASSLRVSGGKGYTF
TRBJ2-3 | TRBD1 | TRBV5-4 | CASSFKGQGALDTQYF
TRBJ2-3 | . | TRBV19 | CASSIGQTDTQYF
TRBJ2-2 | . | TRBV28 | CASSYLSSTGELFF
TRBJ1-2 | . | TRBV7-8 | CASSLSSNYGYTF
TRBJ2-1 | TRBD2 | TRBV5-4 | CASSATSGSTYNEQFF
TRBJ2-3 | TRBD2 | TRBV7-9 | CASSELAGGVPDTQYF
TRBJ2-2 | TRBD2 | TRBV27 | CASSERDRGELFF
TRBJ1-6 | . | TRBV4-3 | CASSQYQGDWNSPLHF
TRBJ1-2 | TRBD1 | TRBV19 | CASIQHGTDGYTF
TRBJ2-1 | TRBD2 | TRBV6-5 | CASTGLAGGYEQFF
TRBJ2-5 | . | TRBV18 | CASSLGAAQETQYF
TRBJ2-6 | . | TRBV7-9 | CASSLGLRSGANVLTF
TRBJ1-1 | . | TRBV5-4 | CASSFTGTEAFF
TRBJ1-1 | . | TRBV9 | CASSVLGETEAFF
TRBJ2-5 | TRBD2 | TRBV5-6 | CASTVGPGLIYF
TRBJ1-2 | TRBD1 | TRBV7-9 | CASSLAGQELYGYTF
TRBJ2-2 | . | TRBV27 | CASIPSGDTGELFF
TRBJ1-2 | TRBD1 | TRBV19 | CASEAARGHDYGYTF
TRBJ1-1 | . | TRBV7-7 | CASSSDSNTEAFF
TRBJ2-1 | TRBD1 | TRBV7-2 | CASSFDRGGEQFF
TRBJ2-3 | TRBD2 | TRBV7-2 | CASSSWGGSTDTQYF
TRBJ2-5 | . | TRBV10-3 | CAISGGGTSETQYF
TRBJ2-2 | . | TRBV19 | CASRQGTNTGELFF
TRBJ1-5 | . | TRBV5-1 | CASSLQGTSNQPQHF
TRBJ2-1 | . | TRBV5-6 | CASSLGQGGEQFF
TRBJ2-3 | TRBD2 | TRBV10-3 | CAIRVGRAVDTQYF
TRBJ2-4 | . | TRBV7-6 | CASSFDQLLAKNIQYF
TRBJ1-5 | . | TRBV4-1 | CASSQGPGTAMGPQHF
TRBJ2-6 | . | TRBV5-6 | CASSPPAGANVLTF
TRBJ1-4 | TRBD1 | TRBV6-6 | CASRSRRTGVEKLFF
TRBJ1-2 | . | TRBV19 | CASSTKTAANYGYTF
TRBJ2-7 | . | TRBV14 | CASSQQSGSYEQYF
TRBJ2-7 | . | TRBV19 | CASSLGHKDEQYF
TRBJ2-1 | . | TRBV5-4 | CASSSRGIEQFF
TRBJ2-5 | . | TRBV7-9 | CASSLVTEETQYF
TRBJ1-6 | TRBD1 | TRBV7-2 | CASSNRDRNSPLHF
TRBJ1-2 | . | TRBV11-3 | CASSRRGGAANYGYTF
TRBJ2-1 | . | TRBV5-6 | CASSLAREQFF
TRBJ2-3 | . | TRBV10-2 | CASGGVSRHTDTQYF
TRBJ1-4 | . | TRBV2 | CASKGPNEKLFF
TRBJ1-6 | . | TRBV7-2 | CASSSQGFNSPLHF
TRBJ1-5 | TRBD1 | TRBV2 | CASSEGQGNSNQPQHF
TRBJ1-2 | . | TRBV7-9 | CASSLGGVGVGGYTF
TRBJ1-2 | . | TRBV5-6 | CASSLDARGYTF
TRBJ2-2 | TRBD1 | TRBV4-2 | CASSPGTGSNTGELFF
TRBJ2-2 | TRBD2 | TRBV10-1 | CASKGREPGELFF
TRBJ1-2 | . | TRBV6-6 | CASSDLGRGYTF
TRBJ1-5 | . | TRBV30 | CAWSAGGGGSYGNQPQHF